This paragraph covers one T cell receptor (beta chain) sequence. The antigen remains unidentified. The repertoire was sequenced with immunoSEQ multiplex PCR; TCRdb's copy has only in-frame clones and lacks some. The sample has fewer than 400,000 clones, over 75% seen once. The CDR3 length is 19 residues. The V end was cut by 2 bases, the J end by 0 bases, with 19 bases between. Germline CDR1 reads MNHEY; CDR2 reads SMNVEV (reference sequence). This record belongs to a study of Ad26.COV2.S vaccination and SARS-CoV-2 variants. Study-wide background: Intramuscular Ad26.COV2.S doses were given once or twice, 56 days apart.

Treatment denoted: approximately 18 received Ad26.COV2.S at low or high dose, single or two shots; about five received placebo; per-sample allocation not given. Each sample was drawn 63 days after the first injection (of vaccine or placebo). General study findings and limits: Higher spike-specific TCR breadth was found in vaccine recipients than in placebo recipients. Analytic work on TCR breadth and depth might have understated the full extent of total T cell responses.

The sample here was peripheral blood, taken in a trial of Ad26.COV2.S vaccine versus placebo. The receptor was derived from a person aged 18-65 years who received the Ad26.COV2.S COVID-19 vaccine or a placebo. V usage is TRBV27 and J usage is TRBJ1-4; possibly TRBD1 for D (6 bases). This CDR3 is CASSLKEPRGLSTNEKLFF. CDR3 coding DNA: TGTGCCAGCAGTTTAAAAGAACCCAGGGGTCTTTCAACTAATGAAAAACTGTTTTTT.